These T cell receptor beta chains were read from a single sample in a study of blood T cell repertoires in COVID-19. Some clones are missing from TCRdb's copy, which holds only in-frame ones; the method was immunoSEQ multiplex PCR. The sample yields more than 150,000 clones, 75% to 80% seen once. Sequenced input: peripheral blood. Every receptor here comes from a woman in her 70s with acute or convalescent COVID-19. Both conserved end residues are part of each CDR3. Each record gives: clone size, D gene, J gene, V gene, CDR3 protein, CDR3 DNA. The D gene is left open where the match is weak. A row's size may be missing; if present it is once, few, many or a size class.

>few|TRBD1|TRBJ1-2|TRBV10-3
CAISEKAGTGGDYTF
TGTGCCATCAGTGAAAAGGCCGGGACAGGGGGCGACTACACCTTC
>.|.|TRBJ2-2|TRBV24-1
CATSDLELSGENTGELFF
TGTGCCACCAGTGATTTGGAATTAAGCGGAGAAAACACCGGGGAGCTGTTTTTT
>.|TRBD1|TRBJ1-4|TRBV2
CASSVPRDRVSEKLFF
TGTGCCAGCAGTGTCCCCCGGGACAGGGTATCCGAAAAACTGTTTTTT
>.|TRBD1|TRBJ1-2|TRBV18
CASSPGRGRGGYTF
TGTGCCAGCTCACCCGGCAGGGGGAGAGGTGGCTACACCTTC
>.|.|TRBJ2-7|TRBV5-1
CASSLTGLAYEQYF
TGCGCCAGCAGCTTAACGGGGTTGGCCTACGAGCAGTACTTC
>.|.|TRBJ2-1|TRBV15
CATSTRGSSYNEQFF
TGTGCCACCAGCACACGCGGTAGCTCCTACAATGAGCAGTTCTTC
>.|TRBD1|TRBJ2-7|TRBV19
CASSTDRGPVDEQYF
TGTGCCAGTAGTACCGACAGGGGACCAGTCGACGAGCAGTACTTC
>.|TRBD1|TRBJ1-2|TRBV9
CASSVGQGKIFYGYTF
TGTGCCAGCAGCGTAGGACAGGGAAAGATATTCTATGGCTACACCTTC
>.|TRBD2|TRBJ2-7|TRBV9
CASSVGLAGVTYEQYF
TGTGCCAGCAGCGTGGGACTAGCGGGAGTAACCTACGAGCAGTACTTC
>many|.|TRBJ2-3|TRBV2
CASSAGGGSTDTQYF
TGTGCCAGCAGTGCTGGGGGCGGGAGCACAGATACGCAGTATTTT
>.|.|TRBJ2-7|TRBV2
CASSGPRGNYEQYF
TGTGCCAGCAGTGGGCCTCGGGGGAACTACGAGCAGTACTTC
>.|TRBD1|TRBJ1-2|TRBV7-3
CASSSGPGTGYYGYTF
TGTGCCAGCAGCTCCGGCCCCGGGACAGGCTACTATGGCTACACCTTC
>.|.|TRBJ1-3|TRBV5-6
CASSLDLGNTIYF
TGTGCCAGCAGCTTGGATCTCGGAAACACCATATATTTT
>.|.|TRBJ2-7|TRBV5-1
CASSPNSYEQYF
TGCGCCAGCAGCCCCAACTCCTACGAGCAGTACTTC
>.|TRBD1|TRBJ2-4|TRBV19
CASSTRQGAAKNIQYF
TGTGCCAGTAGTACCAGACAGGGAGCGGCCAAAAACATTCAGTACTTC
>.|TRBD1|TRBJ2-7|TRBV7-2
CASSGSTGEFHEQYF
TGTGCCAGCAGCGGATCGACAGGGGAGTTCCACGAGCAGTACTTC
>.|.|TRBJ1-5|TRBV2
CASSPGSKLNSNQPQHF
TGTGCCAGCAGTCCAGGCTCGAAATTGAATAGCAATCAGCCCCAGCATTTT
>few|TRBD2|TRBJ2-2|TRBV27
CASSRGGLAVYGELFF
TGTGCCAGCTCTCGCGGTGGGCTAGCGGTGTACGGGGAGCTGTTTTTT
>once|TRBD1|TRBJ2-1|TRBV10-3
CAISESGTGGIEQFF
TGTGCCATCAGTGAGTCCGGGACAGGGGGTATTGAGCAGTTCTTC
>.|TRBD1|TRBJ1-1|TRBV7-2
CASSFGTGQAFF
TGTGCCAGCAGCTTCGGGACAGGACAAGCTTTCTTT
>.|.|TRBJ1-5|TRBV21-1
CASSKAGSSNQPQHF
TGTGCCAGCAGCAAAGCAGGGAGTAGCAATCAGCCCCAGCATTTT